These 10 T cell receptor beta chains originate from one sample sequenced in a study of spatial heterogeneity in lung cancer. Time point defined: sample taken at primary tumor resection. Unsorted samples of tumor, nontumor lung or frozen PBMC had their whole RNA sequenced. A single record per CDR3 protein comes from TCRdb applying MiXCR to the 5' RACE reads. The table lists tens of thousands of distinct CDR3 sequences, roughly 7% of them singletons, with about 2.6% in the top ten. The sample consisted of PBMCs, taken at surgery. These receptors all come from a female donor with early-stage non-small cell lung cancer.

This clonotype was observed many times. The V and J genes are TRBV20-1 and TRBJ2-7, with D uncertain. V was cut by 3 bases and J by 4 bases, with 7 bases left in between. Germline loops: CDR1 DFQATT, CDR2 SNEGSKA (reference sequence). The CDR3 is 11 amino acids. The CDR3 protein is CSASRGYEQYF. As DNA, the CDR3 is TGCAGTGCTAGTCGAGGTTACGAGCAGTACTTC.

This clonotype has at least ten counts. The rearrangement joins TRBV7-3 to TRBJ2-1; 7 nucleotides match TRBD1. The V segment lost 5 bases and the J segment 6 bases; nucleotides outside the gene matches: 7. Germline values: CDR1 SGHTA, CDR2 FQGTGA. The CDR3 extends over 14 amino acids. The CDR3, as DNA: TGTGCCAGCAGCCAAGGGACAGTACCCAATGAGCAGTTCTTC. Translating it yields CASSQGTVPNEQFF.

This clonotype came up many times. The J gene is TRBJ2-5, the V gene TRBV15, with D perhaps TRBD2 (7 bases). The CDR3 runs to 12 residues. With 5 bases removed from V and 9 bases from J, the gap between germline ends came to 13 bases. CDR1 is LNHNV and CDR2 is YYDKDF in the germline V gene (reference sequence). The DNA of the CDR3 is TGTGCCACCAGCGGGGGGGCCGGGGCCCAGTACTTC. Protein product: CATSGGAGAQYF.

This chain links TRBV11-2 with TRBJ1-2; possibly TRBD1 for D (5 bases). The V and J ends lost 0 bases and 14 bases respectively, with 10 bases between them. Germline assignment: CDR1 SGHAT and CDR2 FQNNGV. The CDR3 is made up of 11 amino acids. For the CDR3, the DNA is TGTGCCAGCAGCTTAGACAGGGCTTGGACCTTC. Translated, it gives CASSLDRAWTF.

This clonotype was recorded many times. The V call is TRBV3-1, the J call TRBJ2-7; the D gene is possibly TRBD2 (6 bases). The CDR3 runs to 14 residues. Germline assignment: CDR1 LGHDT and CDR2 YNNKEL (reference sequence). V dropped 0 bases and J dropped 9 bases, with 15 bases sitting between them. The chain's CDR3 is CASSQDRDSEGQYF. The CDR3 bases are TGTGCCAGCAGCCAAGATCGGGACTCGGAAGGGCAGTACTTC.

This clonotype showed up just a few times. The chain links TRBV2 to TRBJ2-7, with 13 bases fitting TRBD2. V trimming: 6 bases; J trimming: 6 bases; junction bases outside the gene matches: 5. This CDR3 has 14 amino acids. Germline V gives CDR1 SNHLY, CDR2 FYNNEI. The CDR3 region is CASRAGLAGVEQYF. CDR3 nucleotides: TGTGCCAGCAGAGCTGGACTAGCGGGGGTCGAGCAGTACTTC.

The V call is TRBV5-1, the J call TRBJ2-7, with D unclear. The CDR3 has 15 amino acids. V was shortened by 5 bases and J by 2 bases, with 17 bases between the two germline ends. The germline gives CDR1 SGHRS, CDR2 YFSETQ. CDR3 coding DNA: TGCGCCAGCAGGGTGGCTCAGATTCAAACCTACGAGCAGTACTTC. This encodes CASRVAQIQTYEQYF.

This chain joins TRBV28 and TRBJ1-3, with D possibly matching TRBD1 (6 bases). Trimming removed 2 bases at V and 0 bases at J, with 14 bases between. Per germline, CDR1 MDHEN and CDR2 SYDVKM. The CDR3 runs to 17 residues. CDR3 residues: CASSLSKGVLSGNTIYF. CDR3 nucleotides: TGTGCCAGCAGTTTAAGTAAGGGGGTTCTCTCTGGAAACACCATATATTTT. Combining the CDR3 with reference TRBV28 and TRBJ1-3 gives the whole variable domain DVKVTQSSRYLVKRTGEKVFLECVQDMDHENMFWYRQDPGLGLRLIYFSYDVKMKEKGDIPEGYSVSREKKERFSLILESASTNQTSMYLCASSLSKGVLSGNTIYFGEGSWLTVV.

This chain uses TRBV12-3 or TRBV12-4 with TRBJ1-2; no definite D call. Deletions cut 7 bases from V and 14 bases from J, with 20 bases between. This CDR3 has 12 amino acids. CDR3 loop: CASTTGSLLLTF. Written as DNA, the CDR3 is TGTGCCAGCACAACGGGCTCCTTACTACTTACCTTC.

Points on this clonotype: A much larger clone sits a single nucleotide away, making a read error possible. This chain connects TRBV18 to TRBJ2-1; D might be TRBD1 or TRBD2, each matching 5 bases. The CDR3 consists of 15 residues. CDR1 and CDR2 from the germline V gene are KGHSH and LQKENI. The V gene lost 2 bases and the J gene lost 7 bases, with 15 bases spanning the gap. The CDR3 region has the DNA TGTGCCAGCTCACCATCGGGGACGCGAAGGAATGAGCAGTTCTTC. Protein product: CASSPSGTRRNEQFF.